This T cell receptor (beta chain) was sequenced in a study of blood T cell repertoires in COVID-19 (dated by TCRdb to the early 2020s). Regarding the study in general: Samples covering the acute and convalescent phases of COVID-19 were provided by collaborators in the United States, Italy and Spain. Sample metadata almost always included a de-identified subject ID, COVID-19 status, age in years and sex. The samples were drawn from two sources: the first 160 participants of the ongoing ImmuneRACE study, and 1,000 to 1,500 subjects contributed by 6 global collaborators. Where available, HLA class I and class II types were taken from metadata supplied by the sample provider and were not determined by assay-based typing. Deeply sampled blood TCRbeta repertoires from subjects exposed to, actively infected with, or recovered from COVID-19 were included in the dataset. The repertoires were released in a freely available public database meant as a resource for research on the immune response to SARS-CoV-2. The material from the prospective study consisted of cDNA or gDNA derived from T cells, B-cell-depleted T cells, or PBMCs.

At one collaborating source in Seattle, patients were enrolled during active infection and were followed longitudinally through the course of disease. Collaborating institutions collected whole blood in K2EDTA tubes following their own protocols. For TCRbeta analysis, collaborators shipped samples in one of three forms: frozen whole blood, isolated PBMCs, or DNA extracted from either of those sample types. The immunoSEQ Assay, a bias-controlled multiplex PCR, was used to amplify TCRbeta CDR3 regions from genomic DNA. As for the original processing: The number of nucleated cells in each sample was estimated by amplification of reference gene primers within the assay. To quantify the absolute abundance of each unique TCRbeta CDR3 rearrangement, sequence reads were collapsed and filtered. For each sample, productive Simpson clonality was calculated as the square root of Simpson's diversity index over productive rearrangements. TCRdb holds this immuneACCESS table with in-frame rearrangements only. Some clones are missing; in checked studies, unresolved V genes explain under half, and the rest has no known cause. V and J calls and clone size follow that table, whereas D and trimming were derived from the DNA. This sample is represented by around 370,000 clones; over 80% of them were singletons. The top ten clones comprise around 6% of the sample.

According to the germline V gene, CDR1 reads SNHLY and CDR2 reads FYNNEI. Trimming takes 8 bases off V and 8 bases off J; junction bases not matched to a gene: 10. Its CDR3 holds 13 amino acids, cysteine through phenylalanine. Only the CDR3 region is kept as DNA, spanning 39 bases read in frame from base 1. In regard to this clone: Its binding antigen is unknown. No base quality information exists; no much larger clone differs at one position.

What the research found in general, with its limitations: How much clinical and demographic metadata was included differed by source and by participant, and the metadata was provided uncurated.

Material for sequencing was peripheral blood. This clonotype originated in a woman between 50 and 59 years old with COVID-19, enrolled during active disease. The sequence links TRBV2 to TRBJ2-7; 9 junctional bases match TRBD1. The DNA is as follows: TGTGCCAGCGATACAGGGGGCGCTTTTAAGCAGTACTTC. Its translation reads: CASDTGGAFKQYF.